These 8 T cell receptor beta chains share one sample of origin, sequenced in a study of blood T cell repertoires in COVID-19. The assay was immunoSEQ multiplex PCR, and TCRdb's table has in-frame clones only and misses some. This sample has roughly 340,000 clones, with approximately 87% found just once. Input material: PBMCs or T cells enriched from blood (not recorded which). These receptors were collected from a man between 40 and 49 years old in a cohort exposed to, infected with or recovered from COVID-19 (not recorded which).

The chain carries TRBV5-1 and TRBJ2-2; tentatively, D is TRBD2 (6 bases). V was pared by 0 bases and J by 1 base, with 13 bases between. There are 17 residues in the CDR3. CDR1 is SGHRS and CDR2 is YFSETQ in the germline V gene. CDR3 sequence: CASSLGKGAGNTGELFF. The CDR3 DNA is TGCGCCAGCAGCTTGGGAAAGGGAGCGGGGAACACCGGGGAGCTGTTTTTT. Full variable domain (missing parts from reference TRBV5-1 and TRBJ2-2): KAGVTQTPRYLIKTRGQQVTLSCSPISGHRSVSWYQQTPGQGLQFLFEYFSETQRNKGNFPGRFSGRQFSNSRSEMNVSTLELGDSALYLCASSLGKGAGNTGELFFGEGSRLTVL.

This clone was observed once. The chain uses TRBV20-1 and TRBJ1-2; D is unclear. This CDR3 comprises 9 residues. Trimming removed 6 bases from V and 12 bases from J, with 11 bases in between. From germline, CDR1 is DFQATT and CDR2 SNEGSKA (reference sequence). The chain's CDR3 is CSAPVINTF. DNA of the CDR3: TGCAGTGCCCCCGTTATTAACACCTTC.

This chain links TRBV28 with TRBJ2-1; 7 bases match TRBD2. The CDR3 covers 15 residues. Trimming at V came to 7 bases and at J to 10 bases, leaving 16 bases not matched to a gene. Germline CDR1 and CDR2: MDHEN and SYDVKM. The CDR3 loop reads CASTPGGLTRGEQFF. In DNA, the CDR3 is TGTGCCAGCACCCCGGGCGGATTAACGCGGGGGGAGCAGTTCTTC.

As DNA, the CDR3 is TGTGCCAGCAGCCGGGACTACGGCTCCTACGAGCAGTACTTC. Encoded protein: CASSRDYGSYEQYF. This chain joins TRBV6-5 and TRBJ2-7; 7 bases line up with TRBD2. The CDR3 is 14 amino acids. V trimming: 6 bases; J trimming: 0 bases; junction bases outside the gene matches: 5. CDR1 MNHEY and CDR2 SVGAGI come from the germline V gene.

The count of this clone is one. The genes are TRBV28 and TRBJ2-2; TRBD2 aligns across 13 bases. V lost 5 bases to trimming and J lost 6 bases; unmatched junction nucleotides: 9. Germline lookup yields CDR1 MDHEN and CDR2 SYDVKM. This CDR3 has 17 amino acids. CDR3 coding DNA: TGTGCCAGCAGTCCACCACTAGGGACTAGCGGGGCCGGGGAGCTGTTTTTT. This encodes CASSPPLGTSGAGELFF.

This chain links TRBV6-4 with TRBJ2-1; 7 positions match TRBD1. Germline CDR1 is MRHNA and CDR2 is SNTAGT. The CDR3 consists of 14 residues. After removal of 10 bases from V and 6 bases from J, the junction contained 12 bases not matched to a gene. This chain's CDR3 is CATSGTADSNEQFF. In DNA, the CDR3 is TGTGCCACCTCCGGGACAGCGGACTCCAATGAGCAGTTCTTC.

This chain links TRBV10-2 with TRBJ2-2; 9 positions agree with TRBD1. V shed 6 bases and J 4 bases; nucleotides not matched to a gene: 3. This CDR3 contains 14 residues. The germline V gene encodes CDR1 WSHSY and CDR2 SAAADI. The CDR3: CASRDRGSTGELFF. The CDR3 DNA sequence: TGCGCCAGCAGAGACAGGGGGAGCACCGGGGAGCTGTTTTTT.

The chain's CDR3 is CASSVRDYPYEQYF. Here the CDR3 DNA reads TGTGCCAGCAGTGTCCGGGACTACCCCTACGAGCAGTACTTC. This chain connects TRBV25-1 to TRBJ2-7; 7 bases match TRBD2. CDR1 MGHDK and CDR2 SYGVNS come from the germline V gene. V lost 4 bases, J lost 2 bases, and 5 bases stayed unmatched. The CDR3 totals 14 residues.